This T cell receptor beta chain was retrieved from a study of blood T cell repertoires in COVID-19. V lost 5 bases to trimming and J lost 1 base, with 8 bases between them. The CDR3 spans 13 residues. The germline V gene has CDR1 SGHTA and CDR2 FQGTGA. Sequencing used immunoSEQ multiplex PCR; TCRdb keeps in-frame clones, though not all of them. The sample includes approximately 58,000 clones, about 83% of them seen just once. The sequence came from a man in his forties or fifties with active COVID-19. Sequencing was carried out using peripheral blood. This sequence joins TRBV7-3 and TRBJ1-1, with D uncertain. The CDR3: CASSRTRNTEAFF. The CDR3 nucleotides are TGTGCCAGCAGCCGTACACGGAACACTGAAGCTTTCTTT.